This paragraph covers one T cell receptor beta chain sequence. What antigen it recognizes has not been identified. Qualities for individual bases were not recorded, and no much larger clone is one base off. TCRbeta CDR3 regions were amplified from genomic DNA by means of the immunoSEQ Assay, a bias-controlled multiplex PCR. In the original analysis: The number of nucleated cells in each sample was estimated from the amplification of reference gene primers within the assay. To quantify the absolute abundance of each unique TCRbeta CDR3 rearrangement, sequence reads were collapsed and filtered. Productive Simpson clonality was computed per sample as the square root of Simpson's diversity index over productive rearrangements. This is the immuneACCESS table as TCRdb keeps it, with only in-frame sequences that have V and J called. A part of the clones is gone; compared with another copy, unresolved V genes explain less than half, and the rest is unexplained. V and J calls and clone size are those listed in that table; D and trimming were worked out from the DNA. In this sample the table shows under 250,000 clones, around 78% of which occur a single time. Around 2.5% of the sample is in the top ten clones.

The data were obtained in a study of blood T cell repertoires in COVID-19 (dated by TCRdb to the early 2020s). The study in broad terms: The collaborator samples originated in the United States, Italy and Spain and spanned the acute and convalescent phases of COVID-19. The material from the prospective study consisted of cDNA or gDNA derived from T cells, B-cell-depleted T cells, or PBMCs. Subjects who had been exposed to COVID-19, were actively infected with it, or had recovered from it provided the deeply sampled blood TCRbeta repertoires that made up the dataset. A freely available public database, intended as a resource for researchers studying the immune response to SARS-CoV-2, is where the repertoires were released. Samples came from the ongoing ImmuneRACE study (first 160 participants) plus 1,254 subjects from 6 global collaborators. The sample metadata nearly always contained a de-identified subject ID, COVID-19 status, age in years and sex. Where available, HLA class I and class II types were obtained from metadata supplied by the sample provider rather than from assay-based typing.

Points the paper makes about the study in general: The amount of clinical and demographic metadata varied by source and participant and was provided uncurated.

Each collaborating institution followed its own protocols to collect whole blood in K2EDTA tubes. For TCRbeta analysis, collaborator samples were shipped as frozen whole blood, as isolated PBMCs, or as DNA extracted from either sample type. The sequence was obtained from a woman aged 70-85 years with active or convalescent COVID-19. Sequenced input: peripheral blood.

The CDR3 region reads CASTTQTSGTRRKYF. The nucleotide sequence reads TGTGCCAGCACCACTCAGACTAGCGGGACCCGTCGTAAGTACTTC. The V gene is TRBV6-5 and the J gene is TRBJ2-7; 11 junctional bases match TRBD2. Looking up the germline V gene yields CDR1 MNHEY and CDR2 SVGAGI. There are 15 amino acids in the CDR3, from cysteine to phenylalanine inclusive. Kept here is only the CDR3 DNA, which spans 45 bases and is read in frame from base 1. Trimming removed 7 bases from V and 11 bases from J; the gene matches leave 16 bases unexplained.